These 26 T cell receptor beta chains were sequenced from one sample in a study of cytomegalovirus exposure and HLA in healthy donors. PCR was performed using 60 Vbeta and 13 Jbeta primers. Libraries were prepared by immunoSEQ multiplex PCR; TCRdb keeps only in-frame clonotypes and omits some of them. Counted here are 140,000 or so clones, 68% occurring once; the ten biggest clones make up about 4.1%. Sequencing input: PBMCs. Source of these receptors: a man aged 60-69 years in good health and CMV-seronegative.

Remarks on this clone: An end of the junction does not agree with germline; a read error may underlie this. Within the sample, other DNA sequences also encode this same CDR3. The chain is built from TRBV19 and TRBJ1-1; 8 bases are a match to TRBD1. Germline V lookup: CDR1 LNHDA, CDR2 SQIVND (reference sequence). The CDR3 length is 13 residues. The DNA of the CDR3 is TGTGCCAGTAGTTACAGGGGGGGAACTGAAGCCTTCTTT. It encodes CASSYRGGTEAFF.

The CDR3, as DNA: TGTGCCAGCGCTTTAGGAGGATTAGGCCTATCGGGCAATCAGCCCCAGCATTTT. This translates into CASALGGLGLSGNQPQHF. This chain links TRBV28 with TRBJ1-5; D gene unclear. The length of the CDR3 is 18 residues. Trimming left V 8 bases short and J 2 bases short, with 25 bases between. Germline loops: CDR1 MDHEN, CDR2 SYDVKM.

The chain is built from TRBV27 and TRBJ1-1, with a tentative D call TRBD1 (5 bases). Trimming pared 1 base from V and 1 base from J, leaving 19 bases between. The CDR3 is made up of 18 amino acids. Germline CDR1 reads MNHEY; CDR2 reads SMNVEV (reference sequence). The CDR3 DNA follows: TGTGCCAGCAGTTTATGGGCGCGGGACCCGCCCCGGAACACTGAAGCTTTCTTT. Its protein product is CASSLWARDPPRNTEAFF.

The chain carries TRBV29-1 and TRBJ2-2; TRBD2 matches 10 bases. V lost 3 bases, J lost 5 bases, and 12 bases stayed unmatched. Germline V gene lookup returns CDR1 SQVTM and CDR2 ANQGSEA. The length of the CDR3 is 17 residues. CDR3 sequence: CSVDLPASGSGTGELFF. CDR3 in DNA: TGCAGCGTTGACCTCCCGGCTAGCGGGAGCGGGACCGGGGAGCTGTTTTTT.

V is TRBV7-9 and J is TRBJ2-5; 10 positions agree with TRBD2. The ends lost 6 bases at V and 5 bases at J; junction bases unmatched: 9. CDR1 and CDR2 (germline): SEHNR, FQNEAQ (reference sequence). The CDR3 covers 15 residues. The CDR3, as DNA: TGTGCCAGCAGTCCTAATCTAGCGGGAGCGGAGACCCAGTACTTC. It codes for CASSPNLAGAETQYF.

The V call is TRBV18, the J call TRBJ2-7; the D is unclear. The length of the CDR3 is 14 residues. Per the germline V gene, CDR1 is KGHSH and CDR2 is LQKENI. V gave up 0 bases and J gave up 6 bases, with 12 bases separating them. This CDR3 reads CASSPPFDLSEQYF. In nucleotides, the CDR3 is TGTGCCAGCTCACCACCCTTCGACTTGAGCGAGCAGTACTTC.

This clone was detected once. This chain joins TRBV7-3 and TRBJ2-2; 10 bases are shared with TRBD1. This CDR3 has 15 residues. V dropped 6 bases and J dropped 7; count of bases not matched to a gene: 8. CDR1 is SGHTA and CDR2 is FQGTGA in the germline V gene. The CDR3 spells CASSRDRGDHGELFF. CDR3 DNA: TGTGCCAGCAGTCGGGACAGGGGAGATCACGGGGAGCTGTTTTTT.

The chain couples TRBV29-1 to TRBJ2-1; 9 positions match TRBD1. Germline values: CDR1 SQVTM, CDR2 ANQGSEA. V shed 7 bases, J shed 8 bases, and the junction held 21 bases outside the gene matches. This CDR3 has 17 residues. This CDR3 reads CSGTGGRTTALPHEQFF. DNA of the CDR3: TGCAGCGGTACAGGGGGCCGGACTACCGCCCTTCCACATGAGCAGTTCTTC.

This rearrangement joins TRBV29-1 to TRBJ1-1; D remains ambiguous. Germline V lookup: CDR1 SQVTM, CDR2 ANQGSEA. V gave up 6 bases and J gave up 0 bases, with 8 bases separating them. CDR3 size: 12 residues. The CDR3 loop reads CSVAPMNTEAFF. The CDR3 coding sequence is TGCAGCGTAGCCCCAATGAACACTGAAGCTTTCTTT.

This clone was seen a few times. The chain couples TRBV29-1 to TRBJ1-2; 9 positions agree with TRBD1. The CDR3 contains 13 residues. CDR1 and CDR2 from the germline V gene are SQVTM and ANQGSEA. V dropped 4 bases and J dropped 4; count of bases not matched to a gene: 4. CDR3 sequence reads: CSVGAGQGYGYTF. The CDR3 DNA sequence: TGCAGCGTTGGTGCGGGACAGGGCTATGGCTACACCTTC.

J is TRBJ1-4 and V is TRBV25-1; no firm D call. CDR3 size: 16 residues. Germline CDR1 and CDR2: MGHDK and SYGVNS. V was clipped by 3 bases and J by 5 bases, with 16 bases between them. CDR3 protein: CASSEGRGRANEKLFF. The CDR3 region has the DNA TGTGCCAGCAGTGAGGGTAGAGGGAGGGCAAATGAAAAACTGTTTTTT.

The chain employs TRBV19 and TRBJ1-2; D possibly corresponds to TRBD1 (5 bases). The germline CDR1 and CDR2 sequences are LNHDA and SQIVND (reference sequence). The germline V and J ends were trimmed by 5 bases and 3 bases, with 10 bases remaining between them. This CDR3 region has 13 residues. The CDR3 protein is CASSFSRDYGYTF. The CDR3 coding sequence is TGTGCCAGTAGTTTCTCCAGGGACTATGGCTACACCTTC.

The gene calls are TRBV6-1 and TRBJ1-3, with 8 positions matching TRBD1. Germline loops: CDR1 MNHNS, CDR2 SASEGT. The CDR3 has 16 amino acids. With 4 bases clipped from V and 0 bases from J, the junction kept 5 bases outside the gene matches. The CDR3 nucleotides are TGTGCCAGCAGTGGGGACAGGAAGAACTCTGGAAACACCATATATTTT. Its translation is CASSGDRKNSGNTIYF.

This clone was seen only once. The chain combines TRBV28 with TRBJ2-4, with 8 bases fitting TRBD2. The V segment lost 3 bases and the J segment 9 bases; nucleotides outside the gene matches: 1. CDR1 and CDR2 from the germline V gene are MDHEN and SYDVKM. The CDR3 loop spans 12 amino acids. DNA of the CDR3: TGTGCCAGCAGTTTCGGGACTAGCATTCAGTACTTC. The encoded protein is CASSFGTSIQYF.

The CDR3 bases are TGTGCCAGCAGTCTATATCGAGGCTATCGGGAGGCCTACAATGAGCAGTTCTTC. As protein: CASSLYRGYREAYNEQFF. This chain uses TRBV28 with TRBJ2-1; 7 bases align to TRBD2. This CDR3 comprises 18 residues. V gave up 5 bases and J gave up 2 bases; unmatched junction bases: 15. Germline V gene data show CDR1 as MDHEN and CDR2 as SYDVKM.

The rearrangement uses TRBV30 and TRBJ2-3; TRBD2 matches 10 bases. This CDR3 is built from 14 residues. The V gene end was trimmed by 2 bases and the J gene end by 5 bases; junction bases not matched to a gene: 4. Germline assignment: CDR1 GTSNPN and CDR2 SVGIG (reference sequence). The CDR3 sequence is CAWSLAGVGDTQYF. The CDR3 DNA reads as TGTGCCTGGAGTCTAGCGGGAGTAGGAGATACGCAGTATTTT. Variable domain in full (rest from reference TRBV30 and TRBJ2-3): SQTIHQWPATLVQPVGSPLSLECTVEGTSNPNLYWYRQAAGRGLQLLFYSVGIGQISSEVPQNLSASRPQDRQFILSSKKLLLSDSGFYLCAWSLAGVGDTQYFGPGTRLTVL.

The rearrangement joins TRBV9 to TRBJ1-6; 8 bases are a match to TRBD1. Germline CDR1 is SGDLS and CDR2 is YYNGEE. This CDR3 comprises 17 residues. The V segment lost 4 bases and the J segment 8 bases; nucleotides outside the gene matches: 14. The CDR3 bases are TGTGCCAGCAGCCCCCCCGGGGTCGCAGGGGGCGATTCACCCCTCCACTTT. Translated: CASSPPGVAGGDSPLHF.

The V gene is TRBV27, the J gene TRBJ1-2; TRBD1 is a possible D gene (5 bases). Germline CDR1 and CDR2: MNHEY and SMNVEV (reference sequence). This CDR3 is built from 14 residues. Trimming took off 3 bases at V and 4 bases at J, with 12 bases between the two ends. DNA of the CDR3: TGTGCCAGCAGTTTTGGGGCGGGGGGCTATGGCTACACCTTC. Its translation is CASSFGAGGYGYTF.

This clone was counted between two and nine times. The J gene is TRBJ2-7, the V gene TRBV2; 12 positions match TRBD2. J was trimmed by 2 bases and V by 4 bases; bases with no gene match: 0. The CDR3 spans 14 residues. CDR1 SNHLY and CDR2 FYNNEI come from the germline V gene. CDR3 DNA sequence: TGTGCCAGCAGTGGACTAGCGGGGGCCTACGAGCAGTACTTC. Residues: CASSGLAGAYEQYF.

This chain uses TRBV28 with TRBJ1-1; D uncertain. The V end lost 4 bases, the J end lost 11 bases, and 14 bases lay between the germline ends. Germline-derived CDR1 and CDR2 are MDHEN and SYDVKM. This CDR3 is 12 amino acids long. The CDR3 nucleotides read TGTGCCAGCAGTTCGCCCCTTCTGGAGGCTTTCTTT. Translating it yields CASSSPLLEAFF.

This sequence joins TRBV7-6 and TRBJ2-3; TRBD1 matches at 9 bases. The V and J ends lost 5 bases and 0 bases, in that order; junction bases with no gene match: 6. The CDR3 is made up of 16 amino acids. Germline CDR1 and CDR2: SGHVS and FNYEAQ. CDR3: CASSPIQGASTDTQYF. The CDR3 nucleotides read TGTGCCAGCAGCCCTATACAGGGGGCGAGCACAGATACGCAGTATTTT.

The chain combines TRBV7-8 with TRBJ2-6; the D gene is possibly TRBD2 (6 bases). The CDR3 totals 19 residues. Per the germline V gene, CDR1 is SGHVS and CDR2 is FQNEAQ. Trimming pared 3 bases from V and 0 bases from J, leaving 18 bases between. The CDR3 DNA sequence: TGTGCCAGCAGCTTCGGAGGGGCTTTTTCTCCCTCTGGGGCCAACGTCCTGACTTTC. It translates to CASSFGGAFSPSGANVLTF.

This clone is a singleton in its sample. The CDR3 loop reads CSVRRLGDTQYF. DNA for the CDR3: TGCAGCGTTAGACGACTGGGAGATACGCAGTATTTT. The V gene is TRBV29-1, the J gene TRBJ2-3, with D unclear. Germline CDR1 reads SQVTM; CDR2 reads ANQGSEA. Trimming took 5 bases from V and 5 from J, leaving 11 bases between them. The length of the CDR3 is 12 residues.

In its sample, this clone was seen a few times. The V call is TRBV7-9, the J call TRBJ1-5; D is unresolved. V lost 1 base to trimming and J lost 4 bases, with 14 bases between them. Germline loops: CDR1 SEHNR, CDR2 FQNEAQ (reference sequence). The CDR3 runs 16 residues. CDR3 in amino acids: CASSLVGGVGNQPQHF. The CDR3 DNA sequence: TGTGCCAGCAGCTTAGTGGGAGGAGTGGGAAATCAGCCCCAGCATTTT.

This clone was seen only once. The rearrangement links TRBV5-4 to TRBJ1-2; TRBD1 agrees at 9 bases. There are 17 residues in the CDR3. V was clipped by 0 bases and J by 4 bases; unmatched bases: 10. CDR1 SGHNT and CDR2 YYREEE come from the germline V gene (reference sequence). CDR3 sequence reads: CASSLGVPGQGLYGYTF. The CDR3 region has the DNA TGTGCCAGCAGCTTGGGGGTCCCGGGACAGGGACTCTATGGCTACACCTTC.

The chain has TRBV2 and TRBJ1-1; D possibly corresponds to TRBD1 (6 bases). Trimming left V 9 bases short and J 1 base short, with 21 bases between. The CDR3 spans 16 residues. Germline CDR1 SNHLY, CDR2 FYNNEI. The CDR3 reads CASVLGGEGANTEAFF. CDR3 coding DNA: TGTGCCAGTGTATTAGGGGGGGAGGGCGCGAACACTGAAGCTTTCTTT.